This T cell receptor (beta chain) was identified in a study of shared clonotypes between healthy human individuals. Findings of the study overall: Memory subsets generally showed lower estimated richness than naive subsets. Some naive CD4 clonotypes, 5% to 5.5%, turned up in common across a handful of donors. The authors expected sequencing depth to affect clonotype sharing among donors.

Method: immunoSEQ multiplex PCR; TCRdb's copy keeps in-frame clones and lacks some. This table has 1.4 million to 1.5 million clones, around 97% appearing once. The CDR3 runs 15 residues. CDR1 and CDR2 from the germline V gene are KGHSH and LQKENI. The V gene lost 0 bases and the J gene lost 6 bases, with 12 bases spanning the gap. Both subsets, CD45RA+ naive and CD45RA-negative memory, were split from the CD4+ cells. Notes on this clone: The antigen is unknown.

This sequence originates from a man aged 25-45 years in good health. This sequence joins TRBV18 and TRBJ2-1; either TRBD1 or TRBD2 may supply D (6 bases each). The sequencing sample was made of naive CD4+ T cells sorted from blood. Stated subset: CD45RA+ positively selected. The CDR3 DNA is TGTGCCAGCTCACCACCGGGGGGCGCAGTCAATGAGCAGTTCTTC. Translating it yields CASSPPGGAVNEQFF.